The present TCR beta chain was sequenced within a study of PD-1 blockade in classical Hodgkin lymphoma. The patients all showed relapse after autologous stem cell transplantation, while their brentuximab vedotin exposure varied. The V gene end was trimmed by 6 bases and the J gene end by 2 bases; junction bases not matched to a gene: 10. Germline CDR1 and CDR2: SNHLY and FYNNEI. CDR3 size: 15 residues. Assay: immunoSEQ multiplex PCR; the TCRdb copy retains only in-frame clones and omits some. The table records 20,000 to 25,000 clones, around 80% of them present only once. Here the sequenced sample was peripheral blood mononuclear cells (PBMCs), taken before the second cycle of nivolumab. The source of this sequence is a human donor with classical Hodgkin lymphoma. The chain employs TRBV2 and TRBJ2-7; TRBD1 aligns across 7 bases. As DNA, the CDR3 is TGTGCCAGCAGGCTATCCACAGGGGTTGCCTACGAGCAGTACTTC. Translated: CASRLSTGVAYEQYF.